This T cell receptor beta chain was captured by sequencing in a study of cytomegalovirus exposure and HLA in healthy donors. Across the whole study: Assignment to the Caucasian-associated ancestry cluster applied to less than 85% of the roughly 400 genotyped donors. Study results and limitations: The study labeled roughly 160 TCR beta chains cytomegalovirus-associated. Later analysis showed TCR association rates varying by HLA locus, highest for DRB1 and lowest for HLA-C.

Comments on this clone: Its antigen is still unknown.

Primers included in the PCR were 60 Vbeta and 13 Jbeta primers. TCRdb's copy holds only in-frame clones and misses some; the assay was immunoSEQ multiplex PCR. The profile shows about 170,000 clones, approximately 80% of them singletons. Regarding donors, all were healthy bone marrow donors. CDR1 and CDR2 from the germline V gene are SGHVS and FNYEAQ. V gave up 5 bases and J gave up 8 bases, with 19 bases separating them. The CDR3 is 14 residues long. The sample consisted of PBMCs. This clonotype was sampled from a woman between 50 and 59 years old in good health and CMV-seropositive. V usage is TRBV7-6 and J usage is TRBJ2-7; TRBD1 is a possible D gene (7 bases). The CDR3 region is CASSIGGGAGQQYF. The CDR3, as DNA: TGTGCCAGCAGCATTGGAGGGGGCGCGGGTCAGCAGTACTTC.